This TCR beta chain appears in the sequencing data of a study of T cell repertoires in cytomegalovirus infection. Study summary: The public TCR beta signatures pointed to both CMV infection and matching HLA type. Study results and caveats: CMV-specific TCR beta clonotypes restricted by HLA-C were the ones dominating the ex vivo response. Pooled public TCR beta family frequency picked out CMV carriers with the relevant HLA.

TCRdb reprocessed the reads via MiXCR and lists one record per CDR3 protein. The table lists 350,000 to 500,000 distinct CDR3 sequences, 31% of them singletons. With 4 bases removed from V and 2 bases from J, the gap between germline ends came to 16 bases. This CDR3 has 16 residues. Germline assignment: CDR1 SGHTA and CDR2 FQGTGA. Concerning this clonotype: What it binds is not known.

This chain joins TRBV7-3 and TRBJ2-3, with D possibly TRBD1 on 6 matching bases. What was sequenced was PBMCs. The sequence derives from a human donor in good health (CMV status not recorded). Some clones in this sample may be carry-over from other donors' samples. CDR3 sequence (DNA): TGTGCCAGCAGCTCAAATCCGACAGGTTTCACAGATACGCAGTATTTT. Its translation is CASSSNPTGFTDTQYF.